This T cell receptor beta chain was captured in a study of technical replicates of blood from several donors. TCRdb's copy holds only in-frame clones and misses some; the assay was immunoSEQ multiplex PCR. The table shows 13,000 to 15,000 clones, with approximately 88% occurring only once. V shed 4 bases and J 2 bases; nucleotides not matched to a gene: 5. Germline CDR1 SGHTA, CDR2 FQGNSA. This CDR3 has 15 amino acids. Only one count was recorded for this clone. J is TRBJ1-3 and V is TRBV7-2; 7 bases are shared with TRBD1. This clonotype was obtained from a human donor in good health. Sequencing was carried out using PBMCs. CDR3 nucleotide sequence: TGTGCCAGCAGCTCCGATACAGGGGCTGGAAACACCATATATTTT. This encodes CASSSDTGAGNTIYF.